These 24 T cell receptor beta chains were sequenced from one sample in a study of blood T cell repertoires in COVID-19. Clones were sequenced by immunoSEQ multiplex PCR, and TCRdb holds only the in-frame ones, with some missing. The sample has more than 70,000 clones, 86% seen once. Sequencing was done on a sample of peripheral blood. All receptors derive from an elderly man with active or convalescent COVID-19.

The J gene is TRBJ1-5, the V gene TRBV7-8; D might be TRBD1 (6 bases). Germline V gives CDR1 SGHVS, CDR2 FQNEAQ. The CDR3 has 14 residues. Trimming pared 5 bases from V and 7 bases from J, leaving 15 bases between. CDR3 in DNA: TGTGCCAGCAGCCTACAGGGAGAGGGACAGCCCCAGCATTTT. Translation: CASSLQGEGQPQHF.

This chain connects TRBV29-1 to TRBJ1-4; TRBD1 agrees at 10 bases. The CDR3 has 13 residues. Germline V gene sequence: CDR1 SQVTM, CDR2 ANQGSEA. Losses at the gene ends were 6 bases for V and 4 bases for J; bases not matched to a gene: 2. The DNA of the CDR3 is TGCAGCGTGGGGACAGGGGTTAATGAAAAACTGTTTTTT. Translating it yields CSVGTGVNEKLFF.

The genes are TRBV10-3 and TRBJ2-1; D not certain. The CDR3 loop spans 14 amino acids. Trimming removed 10 bases from V and 0 bases from J, with 13 bases in between. Per the germline V gene, CDR1 is ENHRY and CDR2 is SYGVKD. Written as DNA, the CDR3 is TGTGCCACCCTTCCTGGGCGCTCCTACAATGAGCAGTTCTTC. Protein: CATLPGRSYNEQFF.

This chain joins TRBV5-5 and TRBJ1-3; 7 bases align to TRBD1. The J segment lost 2 bases and the V segment lost 4 bases, leaving 9 bases of the junction unmatched. The germline CDR1 and CDR2 sequences are SGHKS and YYEKEE (reference sequence). This CDR3 is built from 16 residues. The CDR3 region is CASSLIGTVTGNTIYF. The CDR3 nucleotides are TGTGCCAGCAGCCTAATCGGGACAGTAACTGGAAACACCATATATTTT.

This clone was seen once. The chain employs TRBV28 and TRBJ1-4; D call uncertain. Deletions cut 6 bases from V and 0 bases from J, with 14 bases between. The CDR3 runs to 16 residues. The V gene's germline CDR1 is MDHEN and CDR2 SYDVKM. In DNA form, the CDR3 reads TGTGCCAGCAGATCAACCCTCAGTGCAACTAATGAAAAACTGTTTTTT. This codes for CASRSTLSATNEKLFF.

This rearrangement joins TRBV4-2 to TRBJ2-5; tentative D call: TRBD1 (6 bases). The CDR3 consists of 17 residues. Trimming left V 1 base short and J 2 bases short, with 17 bases between. The germline V gene encodes CDR1 LGHNA and CDR2 YNFKEQ. The DNA of the CDR3 is TGTGCCAGCAGCCAAGGGGGGCCCTGGCACACTCAAGAGACCCAGTACTTC. This translates into CASSQGGPWHTQETQYF.

This chain connects TRBV27 to TRBJ1-5, with D tentatively TRBD1 (6 bases). Germline CDR1 reads MNHEY; CDR2 reads SMNVEV (reference sequence). The CDR3 loop spans 17 amino acids. Trimming shortened V by 2 bases and J by 4 bases, and 18 bases separated the two germline ends. DNA of the CDR3: TGTGCCAGCAGTTTAACTTACGAACAGGGAAGGAATCAGCCCCAGCATTTT. Protein product: CASSLTYEQGRNQPQHF.

The chain combines TRBV3-1 (or the pseudogene TRBV3-2) with TRBJ1-2; no definite D call. The germline V gene has CDR1 LGHDT and CDR2 YNNKEL (reference sequence). The CDR3 is 14 residues long. V lost 1 base, J lost 4 bases, and 10 bases lay in between. The CDR3 loop is CASSQASGLYGYTF. The CDR3 DNA reads as TGTGCCAGCAGCCAAGCGTCCGGACTCTATGGCTACACCTTC.

V and J are TRBV30 and TRBJ2-1, with D maybe TRBD2 (5 bases). V shed 0 bases and J shed 16 bases, with 28 bases lying between them. The CDR3 is made up of 16 amino acids. CDR1 GTSNPN and CDR2 SVGIG come from the germline V gene (reference sequence). CDR3 region: CAWSVPGLVVKGVYFF. CDR3 nucleotides: TGTGCCTGGAGTGTACCAGGATTGGTAGTTAAGGGAGTGTACTTCTTC.

The chain employs TRBV6-5 and TRBJ2-2; perhaps TRBD2 as D (6 bases). The CDR3 extends over 16 amino acids. Trimming took off 0 bases at V and 0 bases at J, with 8 bases between the two ends. Germline V lookup: CDR1 MNHEY, CDR2 SVGAGI. DNA of the CDR3: TGTGCCAGCAGTTACTCGTGGGACTCGAACACCGGGGAGCTGTTTTTT. Translating it yields CASSYSWDSNTGELFF.

The chain carries TRBV6-2 or TRBV6-3 and TRBJ1-4; no clear D gene. CDR3 length equals 17 residues. The V gene's germline CDR1 is MNHEY and CDR2 SVGEGT. V lost 5 bases, J lost 7 bases, and 23 bases lay in between. CDR3 coding DNA: TGTGCCAGCAGTGATCCCTTCTCCGGCAGGCGAAGTGAAAAACTGTTTTTT. This translates into CASSDPFSGRRSEKLFF.

The genes are TRBV6-6 and TRBJ2-3; unclear D gene. The CDR3 has 12 amino acids. Germline CDR1 and CDR2: MNHNY and SVGAGI (reference sequence). Trimming left V 5 bases short and J 6 bases short, with 9 bases between. DNA of the CDR3: TGTGCCAGCAGTCTACTTCTTGATACGCAGTATTTT. This codes for CASSLLLDTQYF.

V usage is TRBV30 and J usage is TRBJ1-4, with D unresolved. Looked up from germline, CDR1 is GTSNPN and CDR2 is SVGIG (reference sequence). V lost 0 bases and J lost 3, with 14 bases in between. The CDR3 has 16 amino acids. The CDR3 spells CAWSVRSGFANEKLFF. The CDR3 DNA reads as TGTGCCTGGAGTGTCAGATCGGGGTTCGCTAATGAAAAACTGTTTTTT.

CDR3 in amino acids: CASSDGTLDSNQPQHF. CDR3 sequence (DNA): TGTGCCAGCAGTGACGGGACACTCGATAGCAATCAGCCCCAGCATTTT. This chain joins TRBV28 and TRBJ1-5; D may be TRBD1 (6 bases). The CDR3 spans 16 residues. Germline assignment: CDR1 MDHEN and CDR2 SYDVKM. The V end was cut by 5 bases, the J end by 0 bases, with 14 bases between.

The rearrangement joins TRBV18 to TRBJ2-7, with D possibly matching TRBD1 (6 bases). From germline, CDR1 is KGHSH and CDR2 LQKENI. Trimming shortened V by 3 bases and J by 2 bases, and 11 bases separated the two germline ends. CDR3 length: 14 amino acids. DNA of the CDR3: TGTGCCAGCTCACCCTCGACAGGACCCTACGAGCAGTACTTC. Translation: CASSPSTGPYEQYF.

The chain combines TRBV18 with TRBJ2-3, with 8 nucleotides matching TRBD1. Trimming at V came to 5 bases and at J to 0 bases, leaving 4 bases not matched to a gene. The CDR3 is 15 residues long. The germline V gene encodes CDR1 KGHSH and CDR2 LQKENI. The CDR3 coding sequence is TGTGCCAGCTCATTAGACAGGGGAAGCACAGATACGCAGTATTTT. Translated: CASSLDRGSTDTQYF. Complete variable domain (other parts from reference TRBV18 and TRBJ2-3): NAGVMQNPRHLVRRRGQEARLRCSPMKGHSHVYWYRQLPEEGLKFMVYLQKENIIDESGMPKERFSAEFPKEGPSILRIQQVVRGDSAAYFCASSLDRGSTDTQYFGPGTRLTVL.

The rearrangement joins TRBV5-6 to TRBJ1-3; a weak D match, TRBD1 (6 bases). Germline V gene data show CDR1 as SGHDT and CDR2 as YYEEEE. The CDR3 loop spans 16 amino acids. V lost 4 bases, J lost 4 bases, and 18 bases lay in between. CDR3 sequence reads: CASSPTGFRSGNTIYF. The CDR3 bases are TGTGCCAGCAGCCCTACAGGGTTCAGATCAGGAAACACCATATATTTT.

The CDR3 DNA is TGTGCCAGCAGCCCCCGACGGAGTGACACTGAAGCTTTCTTT. Translating it yields CASSPRRSDTEAFF. The V call is TRBV7-2, the J call TRBJ1-1, with D hard to call. Germline assignment: CDR1 SGHTA and CDR2 FQGNSA. There are 14 residues in the CDR3. Between the trimmed V and J ends, which lost 5 bases and 3 bases, there was a span of 13 bases.

V gene TRBV28 combines with J gene TRBJ2-7; no firm D call. In germline, CDR1 is MDHEN, CDR2 SYDVKM. The germline V and J ends were trimmed by 6 bases and 2 bases, with 11 bases remaining between them. The CDR3 runs 13 residues. CDR3 coding DNA: TGTGCCAGCAGCCTCAACAGCCCCTACGAGCAGTACTTC. It encodes CASSLNSPYEQYF.

CDR3 sequence: CATKRETTDTQYF. The CDR3 DNA reads TGTGCCACAAAAAGAGAAACCACAGATACGCAGTATTTT. The chain links TRBV2 to TRBJ2-3; D unclear. Germline assignment: CDR1 SNHLY and CDR2 FYNNEI. V was cut by 10 bases and J by 2 bases, with 13 bases left in between. The CDR3 extends over 13 amino acids.

The chain joins TRBV7-9 to TRBJ2-7, with 7 bases identical to TRBD1. J was trimmed by 5 bases and V by 3 bases; bases with no gene match: 13. The germline V gene has CDR1 SEHNR and CDR2 FQNEAQ (reference sequence). The CDR3 runs 16 residues. CDR3 amino acids: CASSFSPGTVMDEQYF. CDR3 sequence (DNA): TGTGCCAGCAGCTTCAGTCCCGGGACAGTAATGGACGAGCAGTACTTC.

CDR3 sequence: CASSESGVDSPLHF. DNA for the CDR3: TGTGCCAGCAGTGAATCCGGGGTTGATTCACCCCTCCACTTT. This chain joins TRBV25-1 and TRBJ1-6; D gene uncertain. In germline, CDR1 is MGHDK, CDR2 SYGVNS. Trimming took off 1 base at V and 8 bases at J, with 9 bases between the two ends. CDR3 length: 14 amino acids. Using reference TRBV25-1 and TRBJ1-6 for the parts outside the CDR3, the full variable domain is EADIYQTPRYLVIGTGKKITLECSQTMGHDKMYWYQQDPGMELHLIHYSYGVNSTEKGDLSSESTVSRIRTEHFPLTLESARPSHTSQYLCASSESGVDSPLHFGNGTRLTVT.

This clone has more than one count but fewer than ten. J is TRBJ2-3 and V is TRBV7-2; D possibly corresponds to TRBD2 (5 bases). Germline lookup yields CDR1 SGHTA and CDR2 FQGNSA. CDR3 length: 15 amino acids. V dropped 5 bases and J dropped 4 bases, with 16 bases sitting between them. The CDR3 DNA is TGTGCCAGCAGCCGCGGTCTCTCCGGGGCAGATACGCAGTATTTT. This translates into CASSRGLSGADTQYF.

This chain joins TRBV23-1 and TRBJ1-3, with TRBD1 matching over 7 bases. TRBV23-1 has ORF status, its function being uncertain. This CDR3 comprises 14 residues. V shed 8 bases and J 1 base; nucleotides not matched to a gene: 5. The CDR3 sequence: CASHRQGSGNTIYF. CDR3 nucleotide sequence: TGCGCCAGCCATAGACAGGGATCTGGAAACACCATATATTTT.